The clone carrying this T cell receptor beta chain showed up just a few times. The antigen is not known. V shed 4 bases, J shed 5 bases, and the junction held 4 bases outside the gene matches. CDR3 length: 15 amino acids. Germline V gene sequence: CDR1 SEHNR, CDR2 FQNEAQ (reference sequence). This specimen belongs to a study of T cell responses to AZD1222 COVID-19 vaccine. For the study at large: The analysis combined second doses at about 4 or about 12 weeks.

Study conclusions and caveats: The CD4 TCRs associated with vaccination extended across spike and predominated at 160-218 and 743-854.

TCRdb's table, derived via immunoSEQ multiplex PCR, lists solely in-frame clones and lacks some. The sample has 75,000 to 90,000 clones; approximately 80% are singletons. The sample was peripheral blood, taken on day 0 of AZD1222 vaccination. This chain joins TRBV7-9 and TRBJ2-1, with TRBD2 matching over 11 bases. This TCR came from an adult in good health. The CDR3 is CASSSTSGANNEQFF. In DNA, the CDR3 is TGTGCCAGCAGCTCGACTAGCGGGGCTAACAATGAGCAGTTCTTC.